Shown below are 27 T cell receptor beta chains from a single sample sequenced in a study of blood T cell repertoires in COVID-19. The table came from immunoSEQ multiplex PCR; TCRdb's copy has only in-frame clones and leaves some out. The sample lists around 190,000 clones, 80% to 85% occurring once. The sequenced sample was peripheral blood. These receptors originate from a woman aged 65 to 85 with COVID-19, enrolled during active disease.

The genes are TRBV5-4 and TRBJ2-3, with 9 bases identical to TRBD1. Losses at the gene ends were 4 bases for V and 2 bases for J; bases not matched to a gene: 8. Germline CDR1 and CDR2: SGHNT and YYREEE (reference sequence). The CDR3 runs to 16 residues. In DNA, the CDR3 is TGTGCCAGCAGCGACGGGACAGGGCTTTTCACAGATACGCAGTATTTT. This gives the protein CASSDGTGLFTDTQYF. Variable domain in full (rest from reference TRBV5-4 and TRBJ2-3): ETGVTQSPTHLIKTRGQQVTLRCSSQSGHNTVSWYQQALGQGPQFIFQYYREEENGRGNFPPRFSGLQFPNYSSELNVNALELDDSALYLCASSDGTGLFTDTQYFGPGTRLTVL.

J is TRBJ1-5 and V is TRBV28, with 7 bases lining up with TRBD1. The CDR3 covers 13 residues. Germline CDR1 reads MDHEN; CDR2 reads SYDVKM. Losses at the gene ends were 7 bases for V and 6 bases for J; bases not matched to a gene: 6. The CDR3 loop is CASTQGRSQPQHF. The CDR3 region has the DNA TGTGCCAGCACACAGGGGAGGAGTCAGCCCCAGCATTTT.

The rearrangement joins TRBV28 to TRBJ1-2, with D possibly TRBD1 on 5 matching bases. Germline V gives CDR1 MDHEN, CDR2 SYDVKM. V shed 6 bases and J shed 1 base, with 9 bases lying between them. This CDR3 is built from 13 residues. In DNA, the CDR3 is TGTGCCAGCAGCACGGGACTTAACTATGGCTACACCTTC. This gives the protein CASSTGLNYGYTF.

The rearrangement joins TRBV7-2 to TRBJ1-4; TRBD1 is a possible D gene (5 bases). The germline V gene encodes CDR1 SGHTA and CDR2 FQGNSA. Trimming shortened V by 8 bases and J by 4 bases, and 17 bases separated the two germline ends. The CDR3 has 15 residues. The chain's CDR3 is CASANGRANNEKLFF. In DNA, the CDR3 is TGTGCCAGCGCCAACGGCAGGGCCAATAATGAAAAACTGTTTTTT.

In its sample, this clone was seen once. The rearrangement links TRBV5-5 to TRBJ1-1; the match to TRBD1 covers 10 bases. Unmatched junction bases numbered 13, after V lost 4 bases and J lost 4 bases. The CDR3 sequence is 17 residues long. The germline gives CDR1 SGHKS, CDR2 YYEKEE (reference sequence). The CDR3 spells CASSRRTGGSWFTEAFF. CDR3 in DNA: TGTGCCAGCAGCCGTAGGACAGGGGGTTCATGGTTCACTGAAGCTTTCTTT.

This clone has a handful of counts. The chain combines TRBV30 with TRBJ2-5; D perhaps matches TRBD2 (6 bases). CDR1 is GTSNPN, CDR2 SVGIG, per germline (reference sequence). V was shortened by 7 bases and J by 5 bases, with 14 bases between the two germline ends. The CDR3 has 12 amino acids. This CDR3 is CASWRGGETQYF. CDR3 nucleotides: TGTGCCTCCTGGCGGGGCGGGGAGACCCAGTACTTC. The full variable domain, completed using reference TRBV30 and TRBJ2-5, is SQTIHQWPATLVQPVGSPLSLECTVEGTSNPNLYWYRQAAGRGLQLLFYSVGIGQISSEVPQNLSASRPQDRQFILSSKKLLLSDSGFYLCASWRGGETQYFGPGTRLLVL.

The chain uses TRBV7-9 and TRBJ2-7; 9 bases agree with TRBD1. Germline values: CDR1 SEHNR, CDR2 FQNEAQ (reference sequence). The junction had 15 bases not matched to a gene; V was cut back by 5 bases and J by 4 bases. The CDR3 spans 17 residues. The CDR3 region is CASSTSQGQGYGYEQYF. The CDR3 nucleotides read TGTGCCAGCAGCACTAGCCAGGGACAGGGATATGGTTACGAGCAGTACTTC. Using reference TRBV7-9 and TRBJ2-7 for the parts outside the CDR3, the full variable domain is DTGVSQNPRHKITKRGQNVTFRCDPISEHNRLYWYRQTLGQGPEFLTYFQNEAQLEKSRLLSDRFSAERPKGSFSTLEIQRTEQGDSAMYLCASSTSQGQGYGYEQYFGPGTRLTVT.

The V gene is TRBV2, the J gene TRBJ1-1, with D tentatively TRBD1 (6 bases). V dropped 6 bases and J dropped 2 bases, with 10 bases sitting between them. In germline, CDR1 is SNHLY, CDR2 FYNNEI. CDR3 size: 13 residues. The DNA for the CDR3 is TGTGCCAGCAGAGGACAGATCAACACTGAAGCTTTCTTT. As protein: CASRGQINTEAFF. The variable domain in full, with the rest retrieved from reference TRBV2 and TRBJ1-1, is EPEVTQTPSHQVTQMGQEVILRCVPISNHLYFYWYRQILGQKVEFLVSFYNNEISEKSEIFDDQFSVERPDGSNFTLKIRSTKLEDSAMYFCASRGQINTEAFFGQGTRLTVV.

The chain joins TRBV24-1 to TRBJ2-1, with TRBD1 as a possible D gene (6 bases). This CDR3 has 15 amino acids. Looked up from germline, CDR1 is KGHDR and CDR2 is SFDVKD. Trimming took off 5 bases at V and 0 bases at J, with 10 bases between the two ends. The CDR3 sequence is CATSGSRGSYNEQFF. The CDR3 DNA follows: TGTGCCACCAGTGGCAGCAGGGGCTCCTACAATGAGCAGTTCTTC.

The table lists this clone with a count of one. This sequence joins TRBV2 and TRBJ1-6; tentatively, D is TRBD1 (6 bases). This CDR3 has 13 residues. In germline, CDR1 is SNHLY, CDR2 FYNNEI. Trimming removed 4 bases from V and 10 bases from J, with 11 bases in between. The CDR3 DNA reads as TGTGCCAGCAGTGTGGACAGTTCCTCACCCCTCCACTTT. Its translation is CASSVDSSSPLHF.

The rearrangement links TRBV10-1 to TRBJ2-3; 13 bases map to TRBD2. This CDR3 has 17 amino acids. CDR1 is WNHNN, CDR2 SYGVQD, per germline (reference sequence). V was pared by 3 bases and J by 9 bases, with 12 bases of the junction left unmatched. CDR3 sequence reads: CASSDKVRTSGRMTQYF. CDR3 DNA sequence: TGCGCCAGCAGTGATAAAGTTCGGACTAGCGGGAGAATGACGCAGTATTTT.

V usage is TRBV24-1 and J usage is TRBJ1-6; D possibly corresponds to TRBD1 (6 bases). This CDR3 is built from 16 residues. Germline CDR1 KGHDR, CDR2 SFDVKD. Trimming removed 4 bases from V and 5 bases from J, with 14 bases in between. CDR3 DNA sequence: TGTGCCACCAGTGAAAACCGAGGGGGGGATAATTCACCCCTCCACTTT. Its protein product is CATSENRGGDNSPLHF.

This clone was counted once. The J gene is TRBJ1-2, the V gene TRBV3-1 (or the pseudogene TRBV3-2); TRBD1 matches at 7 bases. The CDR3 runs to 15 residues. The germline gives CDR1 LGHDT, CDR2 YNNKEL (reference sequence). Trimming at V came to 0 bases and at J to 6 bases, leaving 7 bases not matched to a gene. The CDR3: CASSQEATGRDGYTF. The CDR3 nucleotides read TGTGCCAGCAGCCAAGAGGCGACAGGGAGAGATGGCTACACCTTC.

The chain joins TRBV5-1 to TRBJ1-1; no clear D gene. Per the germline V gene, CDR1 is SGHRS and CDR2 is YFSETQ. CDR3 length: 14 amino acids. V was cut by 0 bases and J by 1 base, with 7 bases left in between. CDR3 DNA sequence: TGCGCCAGCAGCTTGGAAAGACAGAACACTGAAGCTTTCTTT. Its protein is CASSLERQNTEAFF.

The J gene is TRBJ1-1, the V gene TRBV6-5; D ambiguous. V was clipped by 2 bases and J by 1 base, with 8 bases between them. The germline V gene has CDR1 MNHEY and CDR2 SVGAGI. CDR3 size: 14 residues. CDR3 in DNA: TGTGCCAGCAGTTACACCCCCAGGAACACTGAAGCTTTCTTT. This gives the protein CASSYTPRNTEAFF.

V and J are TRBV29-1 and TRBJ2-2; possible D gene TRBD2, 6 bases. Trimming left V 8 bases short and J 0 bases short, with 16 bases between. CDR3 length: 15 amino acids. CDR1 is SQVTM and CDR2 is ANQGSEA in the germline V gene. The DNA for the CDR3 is TGCAGCACCTTAGGAGGGTCCGCGAACACCGGGGAGCTGTTTTTT. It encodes CSTLGGSANTGELFF.

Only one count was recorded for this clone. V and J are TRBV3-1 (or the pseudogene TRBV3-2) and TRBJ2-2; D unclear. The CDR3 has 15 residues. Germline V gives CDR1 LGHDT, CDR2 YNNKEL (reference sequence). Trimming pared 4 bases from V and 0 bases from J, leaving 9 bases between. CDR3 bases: TGTGCCAGCAGCCCCACAACCGCGAACACCGGGGAGCTGTTTTTT. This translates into CASSPTTANTGELFF.

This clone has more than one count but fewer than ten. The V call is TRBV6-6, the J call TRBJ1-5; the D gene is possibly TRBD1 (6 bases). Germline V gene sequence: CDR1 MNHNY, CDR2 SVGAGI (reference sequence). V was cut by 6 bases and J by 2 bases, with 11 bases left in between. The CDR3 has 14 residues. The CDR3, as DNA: TGTGCCAGCAGCGCATCAGGGGGCAATCAGCCCCAGCATTTT. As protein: CASSASGGNQPQHF.

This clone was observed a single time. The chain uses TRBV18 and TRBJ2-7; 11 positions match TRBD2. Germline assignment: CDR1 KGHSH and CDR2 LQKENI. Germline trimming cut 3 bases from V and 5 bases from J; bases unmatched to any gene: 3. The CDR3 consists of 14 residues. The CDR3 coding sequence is TGTGCCAGCTCACCCCTAGCGGGAGGTAACGAGCAGTACTTC. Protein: CASSPLAGGNEQYF.

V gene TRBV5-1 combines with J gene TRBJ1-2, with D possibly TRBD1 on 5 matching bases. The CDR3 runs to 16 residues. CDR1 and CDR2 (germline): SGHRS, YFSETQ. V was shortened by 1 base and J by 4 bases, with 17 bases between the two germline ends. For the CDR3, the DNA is TGCGCCAGCAGCTTGCTTGTGGGGGGGACTGCCTATGGCTACACCTTC. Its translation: CASSLLVGGTAYGYTF.

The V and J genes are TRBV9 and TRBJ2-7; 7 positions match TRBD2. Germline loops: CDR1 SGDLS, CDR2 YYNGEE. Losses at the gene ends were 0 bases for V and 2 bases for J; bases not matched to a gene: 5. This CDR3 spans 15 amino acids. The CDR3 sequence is CASSVEGGAPYEQYF. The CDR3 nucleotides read TGTGCCAGCAGCGTAGAGGGAGGGGCTCCCTACGAGCAGTACTTC.

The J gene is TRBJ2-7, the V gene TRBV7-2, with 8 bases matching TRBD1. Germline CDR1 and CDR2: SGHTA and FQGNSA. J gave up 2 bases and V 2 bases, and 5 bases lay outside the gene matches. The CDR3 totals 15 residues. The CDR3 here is CASSLQGAGTYEQYF. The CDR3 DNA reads TGTGCCAGCAGCTTACAGGGGGCCGGTACCTACGAGCAGTACTTC.

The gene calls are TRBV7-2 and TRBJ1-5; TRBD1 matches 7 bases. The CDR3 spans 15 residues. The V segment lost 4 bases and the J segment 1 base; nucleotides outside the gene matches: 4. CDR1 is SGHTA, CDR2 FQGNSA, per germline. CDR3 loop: CASSSDRVSNQPQHF. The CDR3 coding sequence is TGTGCCAGCAGCTCAGACAGGGTGAGCAATCAGCCCCAGCATTTT.

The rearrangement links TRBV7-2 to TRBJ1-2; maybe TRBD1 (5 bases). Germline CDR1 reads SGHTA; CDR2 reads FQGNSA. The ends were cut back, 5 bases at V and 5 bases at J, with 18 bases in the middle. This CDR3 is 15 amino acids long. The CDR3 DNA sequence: TGTGCCAGCAGCGGGGGGGTCCCGTCAAGTTATGGCTACACCTTC. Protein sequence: CASSGGVPSSYGYTF. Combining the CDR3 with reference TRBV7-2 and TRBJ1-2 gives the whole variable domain GAGVSQSPSNKVTEKGKDVELRCDPISGHTALYWYRQSLGQGLEFLIYFQGNSAPDKSGLPSDRFSAERTGGSVSTLTIQRTQQEDSAVYLCASSGGVPSSYGYTFGSGTRLTVV.

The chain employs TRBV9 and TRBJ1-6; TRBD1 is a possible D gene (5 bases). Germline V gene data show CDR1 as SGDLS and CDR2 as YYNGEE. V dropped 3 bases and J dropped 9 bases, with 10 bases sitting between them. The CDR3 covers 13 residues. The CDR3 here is CASSASGISPLHF. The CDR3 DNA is TGTGCCAGCAGCGCGTCAGGGATTTCACCCCTCCACTTT.

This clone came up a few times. This CDR3 reads CSVARSQETQYF. CDR3 nucleotide sequence: TGCAGCGTTGCCAGATCCCAAGAGACCCAGTACTTC. The chain recombines TRBV29-1 with TRBJ2-5; unclear D gene. CDR1 and CDR2 (germline): SQVTM, ANQGSEA. V lost 4 bases, J lost 1 base, and 7 bases lay in between. This CDR3 contains 12 residues. Combining the CDR3 with reference TRBV29-1 and TRBJ2-5 gives the whole variable domain SAVISQKPSRDICQRGTSLTIQCQVDSQVTMMFWYRQQPGQSLTLIATANQGSEATYESGFVIDKFPISRPNLTFSTLTVSNMSPEDSSIYLCSVARSQETQYFGPGTRLLVL.

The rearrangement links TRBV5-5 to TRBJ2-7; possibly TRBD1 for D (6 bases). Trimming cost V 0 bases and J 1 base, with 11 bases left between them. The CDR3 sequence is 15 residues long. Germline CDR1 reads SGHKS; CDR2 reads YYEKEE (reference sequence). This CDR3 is CASSLEVGTSYEQYF. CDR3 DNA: TGTGCCAGCAGCTTGGAAGTAGGGACATCCTACGAGCAGTACTTC.